This T cell receptor beta chain was profiled in a study of response to subunit inactivated influenza vaccine. Overall study results and limits: Seasonal influenza vaccination, on each occasion, was suggested by the authors to recruit few new T cells.

Trimming left V 2 bases short and J 5 bases short, with 14 bases between. Germline V gene data show CDR1 as SGHRS and CDR2 as YFSETQ. CDR3 length: 14 residues. TCRdb redid the calling of the RT-PCR reads with MiXCR, one entry per CDR3 protein. The sample has 860,000 or so distinct CDR3 sequences; approximately 21% are singletons. This clonotype was observed a handful of times. Its target is not known. The specimen was PBMCs from blood, collected around 5 days after vaccination. The sequence was collected from a man aged 50 to 59 who received an inactivated influenza vaccine. The genes are TRBV5-1 and TRBJ2-7, with D maybe TRBD2 (6 bases). The CDR3 nucleotides read TGCGCCAGCAGCTTCGCCGGGAGAGTTAACGAGCAGTACTTC. Its translation: CASSFAGRVNEQYF.